A single sample is the source of the 16 T cell receptor beta chains below, sequenced in a study of CD8 T cells in ankylosing spondylitis. TCRdb used MiXCR to reprocess the 5' RACE reads, holding one entry per CDR3 protein. Seen here are around 220,000 distinct CDR3 sequences, 10% to 13% observed once, and the top ten hold 20% to 25%. The sequencing input was blood, either unsorted or a sorted T cell fraction (not recorded which). The source of these receptors is a male donor with ankylosing spondylitis or in good health (not recorded which).

In this sample, this clonotype turned up many times. CDR3: CSVAGTGAYNEQFF. The CDR3, as DNA: TGCAGCGTTGCCGGGACAGGGGCTTACAATGAGCAGTTCTTC. The rearrangement links TRBV29-1 to TRBJ2-1, with TRBD1 matching 10 bases. After removal of 4 bases from V and 4 bases from J, the junction contained 4 bases not matched to a gene. The CDR3 length is 14 residues. Germline-derived CDR1 and CDR2 are SQVTM and ANQGSEA.

This clonotype was recorded many times. The rearrangement joins TRBV20-1 to TRBJ2-7; a weak D match, TRBD1 (6 bases). The CDR3 runs to 15 residues. Germline CDR1 is DFQATT and CDR2 is SNEGSKA (reference sequence). V shed 3 bases and J shed 3 bases, with 18 bases lying between them. The DNA of the CDR3 is TGCAGTGCTAGGGGGTTCGGACAGTACAACTACGAGCAGTACTTC. This codes for CSARGFGQYNYEQYF.

This clonotype came up many times. The chain combines TRBV12-3 or TRBV12-4 with TRBJ1-5; 7 bases match TRBD1. The V and J ends lost 7 bases and 3 bases, in that order; junction bases with no gene match: 6. The CDR3 spans 14 residues. The DNA for the CDR3 is TGTGCCAGCAACACCGGGACAGCCAATCAGCCCCAGCATTTT. The encoded protein is CASNTGTANQPQHF.

This clonotype was observed a few times. The chain joins TRBV12-3 or TRBV12-4 to TRBJ2-2; D perhaps matches TRBD1 (6 bases). Trimming stripped 3 bases from V and 5 bases from J, with 13 bases between. The CDR3 runs 15 residues. In DNA form, the CDR3 reads TGTGCCAGCAGTTTCAACAGGGTGGGGACCGGGGAGCTGTTTTTT. This gives the protein CASSFNRVGTGELFF.

This clonotype was counted many times. V gene TRBV12-3 or TRBV12-4 combines with J gene TRBJ2-5; D is ambiguous. The CDR3 is 13 amino acids. V lost 1 base, J lost 1 base, and 4 bases lay in between. The CDR3 region has the DNA TGTGCCAGCAGTTTAGTGTCCCAAGAGACCCAGTACTTC. This translates into CASSLVSQETQYF.

The CDR3 loop is CSARDQGAAYEQYF. The DNA of the CDR3 is TGCAGTGCTAGAGATCAAGGGGCTGCCTACGAGCAGTACTTC. This chain links TRBV20-1 with TRBJ2-7, with a tentative D call TRBD1 (5 bases). Germline V gene data show CDR1 as DFQATT and CDR2 as SNEGSKA (reference sequence). V lost 0 bases to trimming and J lost 2 bases, with 11 bases between them. This CDR3 is built from 14 residues.

The rearrangement joins TRBV7-9 to TRBJ2-7; D is uncertain. The germline V and J ends were trimmed by 7 bases and 0 bases, with 10 bases remaining between them. The CDR3 totals 13 residues. Germline CDR1 is SEHNR and CDR2 is FQNEAQ (reference sequence). CDR3 in amino acids: CASMGSSSYEQYF. CDR3 nucleotide sequence: TGTGCCAGCATGGGGTCGAGCTCCTACGAGCAGTACTTC. Supplemented by reference TRBV7-9 and TRBJ2-7, the full variable domain reads DTGVSQNPRHKITKRGQNVTFRCDPISEHNRLYWYRQTLGQGPEFLTYFQNEAQLEKSRLLSDRFSAERPKGSFSTLEIQRTEQGDSAMYLCASMGSSSYEQYFGPGTRLTVT.

This clonotype was counted only a few times. The chain employs TRBV7-2 and TRBJ2-7; tentatively, D is TRBD1 (5 bases). The germline gives CDR1 SGHTA, CDR2 FQGNSA. The CDR3 extends over 14 amino acids. Trimming took off 4 bases at V and 0 bases at J, with 10 bases between the two ends. Here the CDR3 DNA reads TGTGCCAGCAGCTACCAGGGCCCCTCCTACGAGCAGTACTTC. Residues: CASSYQGPSYEQYF.

This clonotype was detected many times. The chain joins TRBV5-1 to TRBJ1-1, with D perhaps TRBD1 (6 bases). Trimming cost V 0 bases and J 11 bases, with 17 bases left between them. The CDR3 totals 14 residues. The V gene's germline CDR1 is SGHRS and CDR2 YFSETQ. CDR3 region: CASSLEMGRTDAFF. CDR3 nucleotide sequence: TGCGCCAGCAGCTTGGAGATGGGGCGGACAGATGCTTTCTTT.

This clonotype was seen repeatedly, ten times or more. Likely a read error: the CDR3 ends without its conserved phenylalanine or tryptophan. The chain links TRBV18 to TRBJ2-7, with D possibly being TRBD1 or TRBD2 (5 bases each). Looked up from germline, CDR1 is KGHSH and CDR2 is LQKENI. V was trimmed by 3 bases and J by 3 bases, leaving 18 bases between them. This CDR3 region has 16 residues. The CDR3 region is CASSPLRDPGRYEQYL. CDR3 DNA sequence: TGTGCCAGCTCACCCCTCCGGGACCCAGGACGCTACGAGCAGTACTTG.

The chain combines TRBV6-1 with TRBJ1-1; D possibly corresponds to TRBD1 (5 bases). The germline V gene has CDR1 MNHNS and CDR2 SASEGT. Trimming took 9 bases from V and 0 from J, leaving 11 bases between them. The CDR3 totals 13 residues. The CDR3 sequence: CASRGGVNTEAFF. CDR3 DNA sequence: TGTGCCAGTCGGGGCGGGGTGAACACTGAAGCTTTCTTT.

This clonotype was seen at least ten times. V gene TRBV5-1 combines with J gene TRBJ1-5, with D unresolved. Trimming left V 0 bases short and J 2 bases short, with 9 bases between. Looked up from germline, CDR1 is SGHRS and CDR2 is YFSETQ. This CDR3 is 15 amino acids long. In DNA form, the CDR3 reads TGCGCCAGCAGCTTGGATGCTATAGGCAATCAGCCCCAGCATTTT. Its protein is CASSLDAIGNQPQHF.

There are many counts of this clonotype. The CDR3, as DNA: TGTGCCAGCAGTTTAAAGGGAACTGATCGAAACACCATATATTTT. Translating it yields CASSLKGTDRNTIYF. This chain connects TRBV12-3 or TRBV12-4 to TRBJ1-3; D not certain. Trimming shortened V by 2 bases and J by 5 bases, and 13 bases separated the two germline ends. The CDR3 length is 15 residues.

This clonotype showed up just a few times. The V call is TRBV12-3 or TRBV12-4, the J call TRBJ1-5, with unresolved D. Between the trimmed V and J ends, which lost 3 bases and 6 bases, there was a span of 6 bases. The CDR3 totals 12 residues. CDR3 in DNA: TGTGCCAGCAGTTTTTTGAGTCAGCCCCAGCATTTT. Translated, it gives CASSFLSQPQHF.

The gene calls are TRBV6-2 or TRBV6-3 and TRBJ1-1; D perhaps matches TRBD1 (6 bases). The CDR3 covers 15 residues. Trimming took 4 bases from V and 5 from J, leaving 17 bases between them. Per the germline V gene, CDR1 is MNHEY and CDR2 is SVGEGT. The CDR3 nucleotides are TGTGCCAGCAGTTCGCGGGGGCGCGGTTCAACTGAAGCTTTCTTT. Amino acids: CASSSRGRGSTEAFF.

The chain uses TRBV5-5 and TRBJ1-1; D unresolved. CDR3 size: 16 residues. Trimming took off 2 bases at V and 5 bases at J, with 19 bases between the two ends. Germline V gene data show CDR1 as SGHKS and CDR2 as YYEKEE (reference sequence). The CDR3 DNA reads as TGTGCCAGCAGCTTCCAGTCTAGTGAGGTCGGGACTGAAGCTTTCTTT. It encodes CASSFQSSEVGTEAFF.